This T cell receptor beta chain was documented in a study of identical twins. Study-level findings and limits: Cord blood beta clonotypes present at high abundance carried fewer insertions; no such pattern appeared in memory repertoires.

Using its own MiXCR run on the 5' RACE reads, TCRdb lists one record per CDR3 protein. The sample consists of roughly 1,500,000 distinct CDR3 sequences, less than 40% of them appearing once. V lost 6 bases, J lost 3 bases, and 6 bases stayed unmatched. The CDR3 is 14 residues long. Looked up from germline, CDR1 is SQVTM and CDR2 is ANQGSEA. In regard to this clonotype: What it binds is unknown.

This chain links TRBV29-1 with TRBJ1-2, with 11 bases matching TRBD1. This receptor was identified in a newborn girl in good health. Sequenced input: cord blood. This CDR3 reads CSVAPGQGDYGYTF. The CDR3 nucleotides read TGCAGCGTCGCTCCGGGACAGGGGGACTATGGCTACACCTTC.